Included here is one TCR beta chain sequence, with context. Its cognate antigen is unknown. The CDR3 spans 14 residues. In germline, CDR1 is SGDLS, CDR2 YYNGEE. V dropped 0 bases and J dropped 8 bases, with 12 bases sitting between them. The PCR had 60 Vbeta and 13 Jbeta primers. The assay was immunoSEQ multiplex PCR, and TCRdb's table has in-frame clones only and misses some. The sample includes roughly 130,000 clones, 80% of them seen just once. This entry is derived from a study of cytomegalovirus exposure and HLA in healthy donors. Study-level results: Most sequenced TCRs were rare (though some public TCRs occurred in many donors). Common viral pathogens (according to a later analysis) appeared linked to several of the most significant clusters. Using the classifier, cytomegalovirus status was reportedly diagnosed with high specificity and sensitivity.

The chain is built from TRBV9 and TRBJ1-5; D is possibly TRBD1 (5 bases). The sequence was collected from a man younger than 40 in good health and CMV-seronegative. Sequenced sample: PBMCs. The DNA of the CDR3 is TGTGCCAGCAGCGTAGGTTCTTCGGGGGAGCCCCAGCATTTT. Its translation is CASSVGSSGEPQHF. The whole variable domain, remainder taken from reference TRBV9 and TRBJ1-5, is DSGVTQTPKHLITATGQRVTLRCSPRSGDLSVYWYQQSLDQGLQFLIQYYNGEERAKGNILERFSAQQFPDLHSELNLSSLELGDSALYFCASSVGSSGEPQHFGDGTRLSIL.